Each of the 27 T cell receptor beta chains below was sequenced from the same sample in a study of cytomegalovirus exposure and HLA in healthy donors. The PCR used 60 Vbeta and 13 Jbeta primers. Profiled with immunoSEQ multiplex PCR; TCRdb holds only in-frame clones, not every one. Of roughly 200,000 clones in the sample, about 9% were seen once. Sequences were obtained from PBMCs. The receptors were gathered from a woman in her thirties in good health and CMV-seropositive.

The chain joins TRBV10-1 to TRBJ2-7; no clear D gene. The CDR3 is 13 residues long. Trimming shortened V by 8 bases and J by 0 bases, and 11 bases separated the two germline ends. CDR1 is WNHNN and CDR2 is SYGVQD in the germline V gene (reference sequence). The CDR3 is CASGPGPSYEQYF. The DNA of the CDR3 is TGCGCCAGCGGGCCTGGGCCCTCCTACGAGCAGTACTTC.

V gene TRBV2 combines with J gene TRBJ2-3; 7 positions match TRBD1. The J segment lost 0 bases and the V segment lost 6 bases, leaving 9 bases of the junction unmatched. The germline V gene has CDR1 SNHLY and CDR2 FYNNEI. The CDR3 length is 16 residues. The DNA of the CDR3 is TGTGCCAGCAGGACCGGGGACAGAGTTAGCACAGATACGCAGTATTTT. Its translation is CASRTGDRVSTDTQYF.

CDR3 protein: CASSYSLSGSTGELFF. The CDR3 DNA reads TGTGCCAGCAGTTACTCCCTTAGCGGGAGCACCGGGGAGCTGTTTTTT. V and J are TRBV6-5 and TRBJ2-2; 9 nucleotides align to TRBD2. Losses at the gene ends were 0 bases for V and 4 bases for J; bases not matched to a gene: 3. The CDR3 is 16 amino acids. Germline CDR1 MNHEY, CDR2 SVGAGI.

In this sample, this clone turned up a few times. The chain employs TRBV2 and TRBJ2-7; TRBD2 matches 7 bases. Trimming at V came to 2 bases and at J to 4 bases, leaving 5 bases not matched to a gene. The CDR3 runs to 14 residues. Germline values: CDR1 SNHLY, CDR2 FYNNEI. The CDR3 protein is CASSESGRLYEQYF. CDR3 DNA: TGTGCCAGCAGTGAATCCGGGAGGCTGTACGAGCAGTACTTC.

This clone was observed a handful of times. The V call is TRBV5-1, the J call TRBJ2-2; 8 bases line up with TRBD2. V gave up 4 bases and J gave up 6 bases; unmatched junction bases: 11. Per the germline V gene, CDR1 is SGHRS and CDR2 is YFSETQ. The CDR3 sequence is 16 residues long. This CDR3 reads CASSQAWTSPSGELFF. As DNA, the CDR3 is TGCGCCAGCAGCCAAGCCTGGACTAGCCCCTCCGGGGAGCTGTTTTTT.

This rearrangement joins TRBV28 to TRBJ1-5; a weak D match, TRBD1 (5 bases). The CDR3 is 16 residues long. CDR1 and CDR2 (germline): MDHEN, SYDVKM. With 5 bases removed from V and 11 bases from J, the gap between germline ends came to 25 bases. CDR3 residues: CASSPQKGLPSRSQHF. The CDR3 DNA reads TGTGCCAGCAGTCCCCAGAAGGGACTTCCTTCAAGGTCCCAGCATTTT.

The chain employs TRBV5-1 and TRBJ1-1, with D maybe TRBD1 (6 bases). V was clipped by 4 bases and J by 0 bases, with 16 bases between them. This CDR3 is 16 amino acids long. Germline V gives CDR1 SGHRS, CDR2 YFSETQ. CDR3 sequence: CASSPWDDRLNTEAFF. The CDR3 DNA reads TGCGCCAGCAGCCCGTGGGATGACAGGTTGAACACTGAAGCTTTCTTT.

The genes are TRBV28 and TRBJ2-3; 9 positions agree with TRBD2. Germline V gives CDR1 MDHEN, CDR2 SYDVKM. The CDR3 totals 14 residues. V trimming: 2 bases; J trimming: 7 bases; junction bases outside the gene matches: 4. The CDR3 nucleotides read TGTGCCAGCAGTTTACTAGCGGGAAGGAATACGCAGTATTTT. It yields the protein CASSLLAGRNTQYF.

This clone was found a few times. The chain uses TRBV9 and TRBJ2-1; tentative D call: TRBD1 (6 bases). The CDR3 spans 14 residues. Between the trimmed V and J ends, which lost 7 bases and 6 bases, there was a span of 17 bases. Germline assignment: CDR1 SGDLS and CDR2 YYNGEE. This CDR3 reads CASLPDRFRNEQFF. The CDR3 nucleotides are TGTGCCAGCCTCCCTGACAGGTTTCGCAATGAGCAGTTCTTC.

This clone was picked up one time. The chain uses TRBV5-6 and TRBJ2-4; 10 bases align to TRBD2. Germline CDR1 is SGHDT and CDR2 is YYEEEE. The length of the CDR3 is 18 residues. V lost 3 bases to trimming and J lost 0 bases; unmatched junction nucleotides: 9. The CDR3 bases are TGTGCCAGCAGCTCACGATGGACTAGCGGAATAGCCAAAAACATTCAGTACTTC. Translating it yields CASSSRWTSGIAKNIQYF.

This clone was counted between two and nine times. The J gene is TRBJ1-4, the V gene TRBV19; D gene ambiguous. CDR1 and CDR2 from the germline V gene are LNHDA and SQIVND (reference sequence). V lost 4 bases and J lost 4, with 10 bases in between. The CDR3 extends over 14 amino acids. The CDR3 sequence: CASSTAAFNEKLFF. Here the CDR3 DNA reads TGTGCCAGTAGTACGGCGGCATTTAATGAAAAACTGTTTTTT.

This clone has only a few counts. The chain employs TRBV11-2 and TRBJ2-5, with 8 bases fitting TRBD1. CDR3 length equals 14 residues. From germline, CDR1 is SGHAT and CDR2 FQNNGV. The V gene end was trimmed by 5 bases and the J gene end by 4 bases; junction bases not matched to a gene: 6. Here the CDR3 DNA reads TGTGCCAGCAGCCCAGGGGGCTGGGGAGAGACCCAGTACTTC. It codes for CASSPGGWGETQYF. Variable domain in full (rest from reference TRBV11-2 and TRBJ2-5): EAGVAQSPRYKIIEKRQSVAFWCNPISGHATLYWYQQILGQGPKLLIQFQNNGVVDDSQLPKDRFSAERLKGVDSTLKIQPAKLEDSAVYLCASSPGGWGETQYFGPGTRLLVL.

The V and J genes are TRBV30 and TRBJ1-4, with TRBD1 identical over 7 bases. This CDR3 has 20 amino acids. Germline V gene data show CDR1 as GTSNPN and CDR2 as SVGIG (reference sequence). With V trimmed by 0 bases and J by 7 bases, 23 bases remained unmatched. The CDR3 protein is CAWSVQLVGQTLYPVEKLFF. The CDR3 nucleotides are TGTGCCTGGAGTGTACAATTGGTGGGACAGACTCTCTATCCGGTTGAAAAACTGTTTTTT.

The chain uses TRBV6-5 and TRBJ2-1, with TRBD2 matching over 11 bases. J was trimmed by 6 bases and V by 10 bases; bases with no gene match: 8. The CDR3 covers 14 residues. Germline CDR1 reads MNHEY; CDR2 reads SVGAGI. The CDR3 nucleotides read TGTGCCACCGAGGATAGCGGGAGGGGCAATGAGCAGTTCTTC. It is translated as CATEDSGRGNEQFF.

The CDR3: CASSASSLGLAGVDEQFF. CDR3 nucleotide sequence: TGTGCCAGCAGCGCCTCCAGTTTGGGACTAGCGGGAGTCGATGAGCAGTTCTTC. The rearrangement links TRBV9 to TRBJ2-1, with 14 bases fitting TRBD2. The CDR3 has 18 amino acids. V shed 3 bases and J 8 bases; nucleotides not matched to a gene: 13. In germline, CDR1 is SGDLS, CDR2 YYNGEE.

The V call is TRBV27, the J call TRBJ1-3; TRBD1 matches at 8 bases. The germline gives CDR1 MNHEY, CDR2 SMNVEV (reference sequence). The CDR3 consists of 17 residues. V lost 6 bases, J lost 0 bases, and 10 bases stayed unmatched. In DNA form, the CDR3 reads TGTGCCAGCAGCCTCGCGGACAGGGCACCCTCTGGAAACACCATATATTTT. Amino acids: CASSLADRAPSGNTIYF.

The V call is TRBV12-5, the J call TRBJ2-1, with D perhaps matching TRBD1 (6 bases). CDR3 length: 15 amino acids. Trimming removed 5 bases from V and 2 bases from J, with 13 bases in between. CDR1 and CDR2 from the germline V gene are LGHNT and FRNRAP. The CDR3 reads CASGDTGIPYNEQFF. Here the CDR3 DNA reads TGTGCTAGTGGTGATACAGGGATCCCCTACAATGAGCAGTTCTTC.

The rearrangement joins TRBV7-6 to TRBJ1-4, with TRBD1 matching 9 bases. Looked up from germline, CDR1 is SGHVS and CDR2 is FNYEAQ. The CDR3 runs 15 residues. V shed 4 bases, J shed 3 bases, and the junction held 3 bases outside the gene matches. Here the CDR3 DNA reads TGTGCCAGCAGCTCCGACAGGGGGTCTAATGAAAAACTGTTTTTT. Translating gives CASSSDRGSNEKLFF.

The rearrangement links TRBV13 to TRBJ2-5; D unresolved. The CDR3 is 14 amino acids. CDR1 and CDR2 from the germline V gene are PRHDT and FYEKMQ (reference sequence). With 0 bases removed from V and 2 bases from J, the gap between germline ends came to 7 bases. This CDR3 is CASSLGSRQETQYF. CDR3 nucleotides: TGTGCCAGCAGCTTAGGCAGCAGGCAAGAGACCCAGTACTTC.

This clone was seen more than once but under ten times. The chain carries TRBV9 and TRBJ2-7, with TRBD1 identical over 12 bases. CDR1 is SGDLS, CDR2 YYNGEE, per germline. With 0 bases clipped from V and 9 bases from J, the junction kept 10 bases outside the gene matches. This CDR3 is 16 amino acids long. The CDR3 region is CASSVEPGQGAHGQYF. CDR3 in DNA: TGTGCCAGCAGCGTAGAGCCGGGACAGGGGGCGCATGGGCAGTACTTC.

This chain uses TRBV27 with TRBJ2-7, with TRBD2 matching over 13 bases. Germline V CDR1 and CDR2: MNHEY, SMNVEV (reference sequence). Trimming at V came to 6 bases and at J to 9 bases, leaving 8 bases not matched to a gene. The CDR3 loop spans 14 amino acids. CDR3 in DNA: TGTGCCAGCAGATCCGGGACTAGCGGGAACGCGCAGTACTTC. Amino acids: CASRSGTSGNAQYF.

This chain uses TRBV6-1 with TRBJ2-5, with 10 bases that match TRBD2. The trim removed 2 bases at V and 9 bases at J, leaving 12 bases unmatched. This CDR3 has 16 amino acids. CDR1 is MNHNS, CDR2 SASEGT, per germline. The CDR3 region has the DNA TGTGCCAGCAGTGAAACTCTAGCGGGAGACCTCCGGGCCCAGTACTTC. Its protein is CASSETLAGDLRAQYF.

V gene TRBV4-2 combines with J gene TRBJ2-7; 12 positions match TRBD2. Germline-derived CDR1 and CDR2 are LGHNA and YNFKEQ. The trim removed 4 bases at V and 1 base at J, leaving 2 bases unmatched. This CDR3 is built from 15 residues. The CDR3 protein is CASSPGTSGSYEQYF. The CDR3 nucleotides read TGTGCCAGCAGCCCAGGGACTAGCGGGTCCTACGAGCAGTACTTC.

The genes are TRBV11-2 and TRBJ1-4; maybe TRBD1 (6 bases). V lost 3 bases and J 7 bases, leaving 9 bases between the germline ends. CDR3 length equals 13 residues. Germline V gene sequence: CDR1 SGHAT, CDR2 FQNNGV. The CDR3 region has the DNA TGTGCCAGCAGCTTGGGGGCGGTTGAAAAACTGTTTTTT. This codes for CASSLGAVEKLFF. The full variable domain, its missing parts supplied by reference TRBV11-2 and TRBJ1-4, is EAGVAQSPRYKIIEKRQSVAFWCNPISGHATLYWYQQILGQGPKLLIQFQNNGVVDDSQLPKDRFSAERLKGVDSTLKIQPAKLEDSAVYLCASSLGAVEKLFFGSGTQLSVL.

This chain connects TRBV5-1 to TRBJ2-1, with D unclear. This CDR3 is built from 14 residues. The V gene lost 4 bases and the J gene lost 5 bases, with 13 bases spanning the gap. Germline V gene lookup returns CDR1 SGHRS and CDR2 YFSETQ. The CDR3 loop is CASSPGGQNNEQFF. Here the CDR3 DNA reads TGCGCCAGCAGCCCCGGCGGCCAAAACAATGAGCAGTTCTTC.

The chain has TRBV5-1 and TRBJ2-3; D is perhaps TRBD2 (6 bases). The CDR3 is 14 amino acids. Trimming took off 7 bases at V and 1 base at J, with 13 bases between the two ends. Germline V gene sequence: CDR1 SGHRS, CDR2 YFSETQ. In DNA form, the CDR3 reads TGCGCCAGCGGGGACCCGGGGGGCACAGATACGCAGTATTTT. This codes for CASGDPGGTDTQYF.

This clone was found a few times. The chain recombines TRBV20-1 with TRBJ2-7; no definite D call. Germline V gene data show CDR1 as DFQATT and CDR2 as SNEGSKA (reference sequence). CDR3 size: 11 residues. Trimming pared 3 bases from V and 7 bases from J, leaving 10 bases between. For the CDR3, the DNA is TGCAGTGCTAGCTATTACGGGGAGCAGTACTTC. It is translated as CSASYYGEQYF.